The T cell receptor beta chain described here comes from a study of regulatory T cells in long-lasting Graves disease. Time point defined: newly diagnosed GD, antithyroid drugs for less than 3 months. PBMC-extracted RNA yielded the TCR library. Study observations and caveats: Newly diagnosed patients shared 750 to 1,000 public clonotypes; persistent patients shared more than 2,500.

TCR beta libraries were built with iRepertoire HTBI primers and Arm-PCR of CDR3 regions. TCRdb re-analysed the multiplex PCR reads in MiXCR, keeping a single row per CDR3 protein. In the table there are fewer than 550,000 distinct CDR3 sequences, roughly 16% of which are singletons. As concerns this clonotype: Its antigen is not known.

Germline loops: CDR1 KGHSH, CDR2 LQKENI. V was pared by 0 bases and J by 8 bases, with 7 bases of the junction left unmatched. The CDR3 has 15 amino acids. In addition, the sample was reused for a study of T cells in Graves' hyperthyroidism and ophthalmopathy. That publication notes: TCR CDR3 regions were first amplified by RT-PCR with HTBI primers. Most thyroid clonotypes with frequency above 0.001 were detected in blood.

The sequence came from a woman aged 35-65 years with Graves disease. V is TRBV18 and J is TRBJ2-3; TRBD2 matches at 8 bases. The sample was peripheral blood mononuclear cells (PBMCs), taken at new diagnosis, from a patient treated with antithyroid drugs. In DNA, the CDR3 is TGTGCCAGCTCACCACCTAGCGGGGTCCATGGTACGCAGTATTTT. Translation: CASSPPSGVHGTQYF.